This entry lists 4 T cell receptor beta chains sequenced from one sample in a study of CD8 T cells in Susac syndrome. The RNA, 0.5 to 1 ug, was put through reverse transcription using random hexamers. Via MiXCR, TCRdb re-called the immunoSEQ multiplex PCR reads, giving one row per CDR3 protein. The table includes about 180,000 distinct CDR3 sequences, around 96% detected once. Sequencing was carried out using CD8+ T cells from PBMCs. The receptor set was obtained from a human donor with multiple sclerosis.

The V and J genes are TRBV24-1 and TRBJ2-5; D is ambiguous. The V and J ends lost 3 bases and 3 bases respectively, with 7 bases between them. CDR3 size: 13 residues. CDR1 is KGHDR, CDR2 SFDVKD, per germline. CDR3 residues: CATSDLVEETQYF. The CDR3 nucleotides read TGTGCCACCAGTGATCTGGTGGAAGAGACCCAGTACTTC.

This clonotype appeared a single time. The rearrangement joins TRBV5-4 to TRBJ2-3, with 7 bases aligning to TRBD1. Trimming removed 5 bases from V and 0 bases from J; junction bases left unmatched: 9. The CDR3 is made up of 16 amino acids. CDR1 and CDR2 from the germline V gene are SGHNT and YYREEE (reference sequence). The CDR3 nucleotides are TGTGCCAGCAGGACTGGGACAGCAACTAGCACAGATACGCAGTATTTT. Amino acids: CASRTGTATSTDTQYF.

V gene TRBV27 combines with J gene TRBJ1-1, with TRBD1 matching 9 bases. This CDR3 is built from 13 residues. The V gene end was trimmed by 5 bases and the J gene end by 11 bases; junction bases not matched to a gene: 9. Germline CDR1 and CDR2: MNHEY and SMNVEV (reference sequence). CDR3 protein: CASSPSRTGEAFF. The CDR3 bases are TGTGCCAGCAGTCCAAGCCGGACAGGGGAGGCTTTCTTT.

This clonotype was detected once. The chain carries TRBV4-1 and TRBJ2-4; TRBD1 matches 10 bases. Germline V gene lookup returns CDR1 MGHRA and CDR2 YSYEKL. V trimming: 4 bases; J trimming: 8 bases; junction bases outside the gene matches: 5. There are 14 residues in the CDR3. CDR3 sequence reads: CASSPGQGYDIQYF. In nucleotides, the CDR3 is TGCGCCAGCAGCCCGGGACAGGGGTATGACATTCAGTACTTC.